This T cell receptor beta chain was captured in a study of blood T cell repertoires in COVID-19. V shed 3 bases and J 8 bases; nucleotides not matched to a gene: 7. Germline CDR1 is GTSNPN and CDR2 is SVGIG (reference sequence). The CDR3 contains 13 residues. Sequencing was performed with immunoSEQ multiplex PCR; in TCRdb, only in-frame clones are kept and a portion is missing. The sample has some 250,000 clones; about 89% are singletons. Sequencing was carried out using PBMCs or T cells enriched from blood (not recorded which). V is TRBV30 and J is TRBJ1-5; 7 nucleotides match TRBD1. The receptor was derived from a human donor in a cohort exposed to, infected with or recovered from COVID-19 (not recorded which). The donor label of this sample is uncertain. The DNA of the CDR3 is TGTGCCTGGAGAATGCAGGGGGGAGAGCCCCAGCATTTT. It yields the protein CAWRMQGGEPQHF.